Given below is one T cell receptor (beta chain) in context. This entry comes from a study of blood T cell repertoires in COVID-19. Whole-study context: The study drew acute and convalescent COVID-19 samples from the United States, Italy and Spain.

V was clipped by 1 base and J by 5 bases, with 12 bases between them. The CDR3 runs 15 residues. Germline CDR1 reads SGHRS; CDR2 reads YFSETQ. As processed by the authors: Quantification of nucleated cells was approximated via reference gene primer amplification. The assay was immunoSEQ multiplex PCR, and TCRdb's table has in-frame clones only and misses some. That table supplies the V and J calls and clone size; D and trimming were determined from the DNA. The profile covers 400,000 or so clones, with about 90% appearing a single time and roughly 0.84% taken by the ten largest. Sequenced: peripheral blood. This clonotype was sampled from a man aged 18 to 30 with COVID-19, enrolled during active disease. The rearrangement uses TRBV5-1 and TRBJ1-4; tentative D call: TRBD1 (6 bases). CDR3 protein: CASSLTGRGNEKLFF. CDR3 nucleotide sequence: TGCGCCAGCAGCTTGACAGGGCGGGGGAATGAAAAACTGTTTTTT.